The present T cell receptor (beta chain) was sequenced within a study of cytomegalovirus exposure and HLA in healthy donors (dated by TCRdb to 2016 to 2017). For the study in its entirety: According to an earlier analysis of around 600 of the donors, roughly 180 million T cells yielded 95 million to 140 million unique TCR beta sequences and about 300 Gb of sequence data. About 320 gigabases of sequencing data and approximately 85 million unique TCR sequences were included in an early release covering about 700 HLA-typed donors. Among the roughly 400 genotyped donors, roughly 80% belonged to the genetic ancestry cluster associated with self-reported Caucasian donors. The study was designed to test whether signatures of past pathogen exposure could be identified by cataloging public T cell receptors. The study used immunosequencing to profile the T cell repertoires of about 670 subjects and linked those repertoires to cytomegalovirus serostatus. Besides the first cohort of approximately 670 subjects, a separate validation cohort made up of 120 or so different subjects was used. High-throughput TCR immunosequencing, statistical association of individual TCRs with disease status, and machine learning were combined to predict cytomegalovirus infection status. In a later analysis, previously published TCR beta repertoires from hundreds of donors were re-analyzed and high-resolution HLA genotyping was added so that TCR occurrence patterns could be studied. Rather than using new phenotypic data, the later analysis identified candidate immune exposures from TCR beta sequences and from how often those sequences occurred across donors. An earlier analysis of approximately 500 of the donors applied high-throughput TCR beta sequencing to assess whether each TCR beta V gene segment acted as functional or pseudogenic. Donor age, sex, ethnicity and CMV serostatus were compiled together with the repertoire data. Genome-wide SNP genotypes for about 65% of the 666 donors were used in a later genetic analysis, which treated that subset as a discovery cohort. Every discovery cohort repertoire had been produced on one sequencing platform. HLA typing covered class I and class II loci at four-digit resolution. Typing coverage differed by locus: A, B, C, DRB1 and DQB1 were typed in about 629-640 donors, DQA1 in about 560, DPA1 in over 600, and DPB1 in approximately 450. Because of strong linkage in the cohort, a handful of DR-DQ haplotypes were treated as single units for association and clustering. Across about 380 genotyped donors of the cohort, an average of approximately 200,000 unique TCR beta nucleotide sequences per donor were sequenced, and 15% to 20% of those sequences were non-productive. General findings and caveats noted by the study authors: A later analysis reported that several top co-occurrence clusters appeared linked to parvovirus B19, influenza, CMV and Epstein-Barr virus. V-gene and J-gene trimming of TCR beta chains was associated with a missense DCLRE1C variant in a later genetic analysis, and the association was replicated in an independent cohort. It was suggested by the authors that the approach could potentially be generalized to other disease states and immunological phenotypes. In a later analysis, TCR association rates were found to vary across HLA loci, with the most associated TCRs seen for DRB1 alleles and the fewest for HLA-C alleles. Most TCR sequences were seen in very few donors, while some public TCRs were found in many individuals. Assigning TCR associations to individual alleles was difficult when HLA alleles, especially DR and DQ, strongly co-occurred. Approximately 18 rarely observed V segments, including chromosome 9 orphons, were excluded from the earlier analysis of a few hundred of the donors because counts were too low. An earlier analysis of approximately 600 of the donors showed that most TCR beta V segments appeared in productive rearrangements either about 87% or about 30% of the time, which broadly matched IMGT annotations. In both the original and validation cohorts, the classifier was reported to diagnose cytomegalovirus status with high specificity and sensitivity. A later analysis associated approximately 17,000 TCR beta sequences with specific HLA alleles at a false discovery rate of 0.05. Compared with equally common non-associated chains, HLA-associated TCR beta chains in a later analysis were more clonally expanded and had lower generation probabilities. Compared with the roughly 670-donor mean, donors in an Asian-associated ancestry cluster had fewer N-insertions in productive TCRs, according to a later genetic analysis. The sequencing pipeline was judged likely to have produced a cluster of highly shared sequence variants as a technical artifact. Roughly uniform sequencing depth across donors was assumed in presence/absence analyses, although this assumption may not hold. Some IMGT-functional V segments, including TRBV6-2 and TRBV6-3, could not be told apart with the 87-base-pair reads, so those segments were excluded. A total of roughly 160 TCR beta chains were listed by the study as associated with cytomegalovirus. A few of the identified cytomegalovirus-associated TCR beta chains were confirmed in vitro to be specific for cytomegalovirus antigens. Linkage disequilibrium might explain the correlated functional status among segregating V segments, but an unknown experimental factor could not be excluded. In a later analysis, most CMV-associated TCR beta chains were found to appear HLA-restricted, with HLA associations seemingly driven largely by CMV exposure. CMV serostatus was the only immune exposure information available for the cohort. Only TCR beta chains were sequenced in this cohort, and the absence of alpha or paired-chain data limited detectable features. A further reported finding was that TCR beta sequences accurately predicted the HLA-A and HLA-B alleles for most subjects in the first cohort. Because HLA typing was unavailable for some donors at each locus, only the typed subset was used in association tests.

The cohort was made up of approximately 670 healthy bone marrow donors. At the time of sampling, all cohort members were nominally healthy, though unrecorded immune exposures were likely present. The donor tested CMV seronegative, placing the donor among the 350 to 400 seronegative members of the cohort. A peripheral blood sample was collected from each donor, and TCR beta sequencing was performed on peripheral blood mononuclear cells. Genomic DNA extraction from the blood cell samples was performed with the Qiagen DNeasy Blood Extraction Kit. The library was produced with the immunoSEQ multiplex PCR assay. The multiplex PCR relied on a mix of 60 forward primers for TCR Vbeta segments and 13 reverse primers for TCR Jbeta segments. A multiplex PCR assay on genomic DNA amplified the CDR3 region of rearranged TCR beta genes. The amplified TCR beta libraries were sequenced on the Illumina HiSeq System as 87-base-pair reads. In the authors' own workflow: A later analysis tallied some 79 million unique TCR beta chains across the 666 repertoires, and some 12 million of those chains were shared by two or more donors. Raw reads were error-corrected and collapsed into unique sequences by a nearest-neighbor algorithm in which closely related sequences were merged to remove PCR and sequencing errors. To assign V, D and J gene segments, CDR3 sequences were aligned to IMGT reference sequences. For a sequence to be retained, at least a six-nucleotide match to both a V gene segment and a J gene segment was required. A rearrangement was called productive if the CDR3 had no stop codons and remained in frame with V and J, and every other rearrangement was called non-productive. CDR3 was defined by IMGT convention, running from the second conserved V-encoded cysteine to the conserved J-encoded phenylalanine. The earlier analysis of 500 to 650 of the donors excluded any sequence lacking an unambiguous match to a single V gene segment. An earlier analysis of several hundred of the donors called V segments functional above 56.7% productive rearrangements and segregating when the between-donor standard deviation exceeded 5%. A statistical classification framework was built for diagnosing cytomegalovirus status from the catalog of TCR beta chain sequences. In a later analysis, V and J genes were assigned by comparing TCR nucleotide sequences against IMGT/GENE-DB human TR gene sequences. The TCRdist pipeline was used in a later analysis to assign CDR3 sequences and most-parsimonious VDJ recombination scenarios. A later analysis defined each TCR beta chain by its CDR3 amino acid sequence plus V-gene family, and excluded reads lacking a unique V-gene family. To address suspected cross-contamination and a sequencing artifact, a later analysis removed a few hundred highly shared, low-generation-probability nucleotide sequences. A later analysis calculated a clonal expansion index for each public chain from normalized within-repertoire ranks of inferred template counts. A later analysis computed generation probabilities with a VDJ recombination model fitted to out-of-frame rearrangements, and checked the results against IGoR. In a later analysis, hypergeometric tests were used to score TCR-TCR, TCR-HLA and TCR-CMV co-occurrence, with a repertoire-size bias correction applied to TCR pairs. False discovery rates were estimated in a later analysis by permuting HLA or CMV assignments 20 times. In a later analysis, co-occurring TCRs were grouped using DBSCAN, and TCRdist sequence similarity was added for clustering within HLA-allele-positive subsets. For co-occurrence clustering, repertoires with fewer than 30,000 or more than 120,000 public chains were excluded, along with 5 or 6 repertoires with anomalous nucleotide sharing. In TCRdb, the immuneACCESS table is reduced to in-frame sequences with V and J assigned. These tables do not hold every clone; where another copy was compared, an unresolved V gene accounts for under half, and the others remain unexplained. D and trimming come from the DNA, and the V and J calls and clone size come from that table. The sample table shows roughly 110,000 clones, and 65% to 80% are seen once. Approximately 3.6% of the sample belongs to the ten largest clones.

CDR1 and CDR2, per the germline V gene, are LGHNA and YSLEER. V loses 0 bases, J loses 3 bases, and the germline ends lie 9 bases apart. The CDR3 has 15 amino acids, counting the end cysteine and phenylalanine. Here the CDR3 DNA is all that survives: 45 bases in frame from base 1. This clone was observed a few times. The antigen it recognizes is unknown. Base qualities are not at hand, and no much larger clone is one base apart. The TCR comes from a man aged 55 to 70 in good health and CMV-seronegative. The V and J segments used are TRBV4-3 and TRBJ2-4; the D gene is perhaps TRBD1, on 5 matching bases. Sequencing was done on a sample of PBMCs. CDR3 protein: CASSQDRQNKNIQYF. The DNA sequence follows: TGCGCCAGCAGCCAAGATAGACAGAACAAAAACATTCAGTACTTC.